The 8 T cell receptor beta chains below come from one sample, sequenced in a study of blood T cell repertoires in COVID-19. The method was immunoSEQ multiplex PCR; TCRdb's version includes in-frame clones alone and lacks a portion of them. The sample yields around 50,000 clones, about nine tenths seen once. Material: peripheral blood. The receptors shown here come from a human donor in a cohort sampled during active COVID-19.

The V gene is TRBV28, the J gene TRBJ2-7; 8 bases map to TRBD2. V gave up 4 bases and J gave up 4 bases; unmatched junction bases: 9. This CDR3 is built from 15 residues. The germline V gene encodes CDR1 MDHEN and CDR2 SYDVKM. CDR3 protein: CASSSPGGAGYEQYF. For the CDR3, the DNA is TGTGCCAGCAGTTCCCCGGGGGGGGCGGGTTACGAGCAGTACTTC.

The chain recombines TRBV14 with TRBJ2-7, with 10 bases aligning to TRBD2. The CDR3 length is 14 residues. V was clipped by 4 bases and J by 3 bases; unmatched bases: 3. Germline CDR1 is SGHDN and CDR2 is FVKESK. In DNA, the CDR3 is TGTGCCAGCAGCCTAGCGGGAGGCCGCTACGAGCAGTACTTC. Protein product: CASSLAGGRYEQYF.

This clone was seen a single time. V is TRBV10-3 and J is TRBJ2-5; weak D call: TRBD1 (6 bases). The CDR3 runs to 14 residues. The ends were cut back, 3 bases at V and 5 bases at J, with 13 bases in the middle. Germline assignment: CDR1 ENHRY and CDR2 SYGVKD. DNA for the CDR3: TGTGCCATCAGTGACTCGAACAGGGCCGAGACCCAGTACTTC. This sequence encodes CAISDSNRAETQYF.

The CDR3: CASSLTQGQETQYF. CDR3 bases: TGTGCCAGCAGCTTAACCCAGGGGCAAGAGACCCAGTACTTC. V is TRBV7-9 and J is TRBJ2-5, with D possibly being TRBD1 (6 bases). V was cut by 2 bases and J by 2 bases, with 9 bases left in between. The germline V gene has CDR1 SEHNR and CDR2 FQNEAQ (reference sequence). The CDR3 totals 14 residues.

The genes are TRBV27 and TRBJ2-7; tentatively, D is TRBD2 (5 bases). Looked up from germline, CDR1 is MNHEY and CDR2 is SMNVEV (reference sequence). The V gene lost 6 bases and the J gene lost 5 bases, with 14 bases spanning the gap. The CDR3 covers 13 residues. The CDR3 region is CASRPPSFNEQYF. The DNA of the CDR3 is TGTGCCAGCAGGCCACCTAGCTTCAACGAGCAGTACTTC.

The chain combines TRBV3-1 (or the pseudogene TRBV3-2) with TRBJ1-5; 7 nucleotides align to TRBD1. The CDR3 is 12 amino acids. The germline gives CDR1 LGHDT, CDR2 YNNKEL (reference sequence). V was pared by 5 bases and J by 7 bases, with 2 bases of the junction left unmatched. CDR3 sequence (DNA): TGTGCCAGCAGCTCAGGGGGACAGCCCCAGCATTTT. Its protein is CASSSGGQPQHF.

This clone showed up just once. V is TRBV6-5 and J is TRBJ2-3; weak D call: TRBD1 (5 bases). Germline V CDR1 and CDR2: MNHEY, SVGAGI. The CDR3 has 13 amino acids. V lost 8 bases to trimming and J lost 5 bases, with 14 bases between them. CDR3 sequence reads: CASLRAPRDTQYF. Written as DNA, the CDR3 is TGTGCCAGCCTCAGGGCTCCCAGAGATACGCAGTATTTT.

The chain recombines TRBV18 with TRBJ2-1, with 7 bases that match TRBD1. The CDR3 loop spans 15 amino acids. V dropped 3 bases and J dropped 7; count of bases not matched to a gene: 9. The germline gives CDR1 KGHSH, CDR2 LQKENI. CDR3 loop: CASSPSRQGLNEQFF. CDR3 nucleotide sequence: TGTGCCAGCTCACCGTCCCGACAGGGATTAAATGAGCAGTTCTTC.